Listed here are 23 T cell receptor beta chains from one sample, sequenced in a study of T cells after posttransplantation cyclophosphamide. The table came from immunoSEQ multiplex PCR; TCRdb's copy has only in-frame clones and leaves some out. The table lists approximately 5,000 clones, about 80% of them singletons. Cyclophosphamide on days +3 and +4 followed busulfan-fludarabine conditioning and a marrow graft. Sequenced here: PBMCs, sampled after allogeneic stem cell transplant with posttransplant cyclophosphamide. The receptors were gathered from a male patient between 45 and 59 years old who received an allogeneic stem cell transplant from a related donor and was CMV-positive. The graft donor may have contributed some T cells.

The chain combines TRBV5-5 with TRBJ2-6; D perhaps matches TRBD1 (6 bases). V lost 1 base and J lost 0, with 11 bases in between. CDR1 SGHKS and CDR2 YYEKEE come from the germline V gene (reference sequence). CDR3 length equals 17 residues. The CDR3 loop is CASSLLTGTSGANVLTF. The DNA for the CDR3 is TGTGCCAGCAGCTTGTTAACAGGGACCTCTGGGGCCAACGTCCTGACTTTC.

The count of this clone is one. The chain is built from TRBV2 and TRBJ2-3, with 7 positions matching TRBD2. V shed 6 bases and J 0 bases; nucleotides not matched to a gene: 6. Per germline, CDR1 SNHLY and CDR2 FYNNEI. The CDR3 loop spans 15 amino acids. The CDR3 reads CASRKLATSTDTQYF. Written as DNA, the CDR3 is TGTGCCAGCAGAAAACTAGCGACTAGCACAGATACGCAGTATTTT.

CDR3 region: CASRGVIAGGDFTDTQYF. As DNA, the CDR3 is TGTGCCAGCAGAGGGGTAATAGCGGGAGGCGATTTCACAGATACGCAGTATTTT. V and J are TRBV2 and TRBJ2-3, with 10 bases identical to TRBD2. V lost 6 bases to trimming and J lost 2 bases; unmatched junction nucleotides: 14. The CDR3 length is 18 residues. Germline lookup yields CDR1 SNHLY and CDR2 FYNNEI.

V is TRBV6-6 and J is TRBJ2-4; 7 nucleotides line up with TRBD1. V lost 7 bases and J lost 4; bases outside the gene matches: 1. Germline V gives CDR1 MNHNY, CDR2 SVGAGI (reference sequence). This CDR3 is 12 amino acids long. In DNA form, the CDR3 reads TGTGCCAGCACAGGGGGTAAAAACATTCAGTACTTC. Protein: CASTGGKNIQYF.

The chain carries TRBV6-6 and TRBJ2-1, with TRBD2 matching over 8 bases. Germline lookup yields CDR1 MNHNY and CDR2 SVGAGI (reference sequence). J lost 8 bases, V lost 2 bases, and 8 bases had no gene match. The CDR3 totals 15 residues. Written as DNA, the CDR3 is TGTGCCAGCAGTTACCTAGCGGGCTTGAACTATGAGCAGTTCTTC. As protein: CASSYLAGLNYEQFF.

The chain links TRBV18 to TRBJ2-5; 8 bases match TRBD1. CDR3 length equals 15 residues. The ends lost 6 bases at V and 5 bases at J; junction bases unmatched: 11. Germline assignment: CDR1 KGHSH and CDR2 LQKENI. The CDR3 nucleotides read TGTGCCAGCTCCCGAGGACAGGGATCAGGGGAGACCCAGTACTTC. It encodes CASSRGQGSGETQYF.

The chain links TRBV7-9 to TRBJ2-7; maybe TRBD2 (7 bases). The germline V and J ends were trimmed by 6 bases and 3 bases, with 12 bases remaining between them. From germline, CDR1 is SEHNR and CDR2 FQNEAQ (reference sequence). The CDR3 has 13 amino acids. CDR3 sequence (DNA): TGTGCCAGCAGGGGGGGCGGGAGCTACGAGCAGTACTTC. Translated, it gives CASRGGGSYEQYF. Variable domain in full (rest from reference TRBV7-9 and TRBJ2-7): DTGVSQNPRHKITKRGQNVTFRCDPISEHNRLYWYRQTLGQGPEFLTYFQNEAQLEKSRLLSDRFSAERPKGSFSTLEIQRTEQGDSAMYLCASRGGGSYEQYFGPGTRLTVT.

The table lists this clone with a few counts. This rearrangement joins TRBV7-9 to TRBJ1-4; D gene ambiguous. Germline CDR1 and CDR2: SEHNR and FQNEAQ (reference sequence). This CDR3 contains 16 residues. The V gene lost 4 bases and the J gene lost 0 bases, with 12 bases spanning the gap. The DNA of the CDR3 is TGTGCCAGCAGCTACCTCGCGCTGGCAACTAATGAAAAACTGTTTTTT. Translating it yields CASSYLALATNEKLFF.

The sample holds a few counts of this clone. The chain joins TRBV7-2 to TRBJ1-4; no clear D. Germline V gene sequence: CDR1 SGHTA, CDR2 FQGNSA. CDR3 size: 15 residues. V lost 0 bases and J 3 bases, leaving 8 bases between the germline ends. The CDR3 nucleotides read TGTGCCAGCAGCTTAGCCTGGGCAGCTAATGAAAAACTGTTTTTT. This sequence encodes CASSLAWAANEKLFF.

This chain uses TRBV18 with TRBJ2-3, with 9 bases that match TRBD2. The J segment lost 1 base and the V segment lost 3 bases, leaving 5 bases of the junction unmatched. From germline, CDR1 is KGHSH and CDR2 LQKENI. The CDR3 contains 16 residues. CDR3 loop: CASSPPSGAGTDTQYF. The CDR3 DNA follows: TGTGCCAGCTCACCGCCTAGCGGGGCAGGCACAGATACGCAGTATTTT.

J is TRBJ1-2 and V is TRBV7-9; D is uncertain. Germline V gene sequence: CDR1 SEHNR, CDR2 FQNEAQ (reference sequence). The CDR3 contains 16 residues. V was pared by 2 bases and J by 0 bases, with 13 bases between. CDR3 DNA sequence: TGTGCCAGCAGCTTATACCCGGGGAAGGCTAACTATGGCTACACCTTC. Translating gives CASSLYPGKANYGYTF.

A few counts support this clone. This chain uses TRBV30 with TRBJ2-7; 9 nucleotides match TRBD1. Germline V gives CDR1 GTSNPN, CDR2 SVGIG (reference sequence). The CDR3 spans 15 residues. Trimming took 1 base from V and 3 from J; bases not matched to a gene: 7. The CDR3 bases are TGTGCCTGGAGTGCCGGACAGGGGATCGTCTACGAGCAGTACTTC. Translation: CAWSAGQGIVYEQYF.

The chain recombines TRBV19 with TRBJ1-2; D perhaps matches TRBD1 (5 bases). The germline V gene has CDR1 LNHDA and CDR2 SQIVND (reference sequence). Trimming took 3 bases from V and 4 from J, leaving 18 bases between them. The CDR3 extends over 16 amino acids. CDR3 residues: CASSMVDRAPVYGYTF. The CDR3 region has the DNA TGTGCCAGTAGTATGGTTGACAGAGCGCCCGTCTATGGCTACACCTTC.

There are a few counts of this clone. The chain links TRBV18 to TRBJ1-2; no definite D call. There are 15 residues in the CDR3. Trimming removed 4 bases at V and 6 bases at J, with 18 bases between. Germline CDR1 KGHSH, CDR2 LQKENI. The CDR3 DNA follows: TGTGCCAGCTCACTAGGAGGCGGGTCGGCAAATGGCTACACCTTC. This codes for CASSLGGGSANGYTF.

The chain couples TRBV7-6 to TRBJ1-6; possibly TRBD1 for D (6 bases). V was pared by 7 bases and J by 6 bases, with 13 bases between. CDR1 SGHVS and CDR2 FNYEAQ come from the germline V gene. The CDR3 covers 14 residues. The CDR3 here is CASTQGGFNSPLHF. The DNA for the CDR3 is TGTGCCAGCACGCAAGGGGGTTTTAATTCACCCCTCCACTTT.

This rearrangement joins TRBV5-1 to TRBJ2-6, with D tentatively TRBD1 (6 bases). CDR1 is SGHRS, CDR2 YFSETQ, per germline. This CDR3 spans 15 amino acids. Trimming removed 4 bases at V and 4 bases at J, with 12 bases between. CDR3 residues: CASSVQGTGANVLTF. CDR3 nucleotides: TGCGCCAGCAGCGTACAGGGAACCGGGGCCAACGTCCTGACTTTC.

The CDR3 spells CASSIDGQAPQETQYF. The CDR3 DNA is TGTGCCAGTAGTATAGATGGACAGGCCCCCCAAGAGACCCAGTACTTC. The rearrangement uses TRBV19 and TRBJ2-5, with TRBD1 matching over 7 bases. Germline-derived CDR1 and CDR2 are LNHDA and SQIVND (reference sequence). V trimming: 0 bases; J trimming: 1 base; junction bases outside the gene matches: 5. The CDR3 has 16 residues.

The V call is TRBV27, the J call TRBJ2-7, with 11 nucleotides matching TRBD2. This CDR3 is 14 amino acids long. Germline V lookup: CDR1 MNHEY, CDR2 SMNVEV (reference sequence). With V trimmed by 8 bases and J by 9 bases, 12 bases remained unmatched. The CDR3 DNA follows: TGTGCCAGCCAGGTGAGGGAAGGGACTAGCGGGCAGTACTTC. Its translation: CASQVREGTSGQYF.

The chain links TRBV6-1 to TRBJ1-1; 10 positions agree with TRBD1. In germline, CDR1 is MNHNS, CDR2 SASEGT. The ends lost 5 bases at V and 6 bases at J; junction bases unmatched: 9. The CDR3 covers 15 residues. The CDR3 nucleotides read TGTGCCAGCAGTTGGGACAGGGGCCTGGGGGCTGAAGCTTTCTTT. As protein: CASSWDRGLGAEAFF.

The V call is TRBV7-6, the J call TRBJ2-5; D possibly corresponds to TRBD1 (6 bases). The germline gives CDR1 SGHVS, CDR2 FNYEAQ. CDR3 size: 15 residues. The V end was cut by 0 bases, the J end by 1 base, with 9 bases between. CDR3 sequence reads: CASSLAWTVQETQYF. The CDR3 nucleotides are TGTGCCAGCAGCTTAGCCTGGACAGTCCAAGAGACCCAGTACTTC.

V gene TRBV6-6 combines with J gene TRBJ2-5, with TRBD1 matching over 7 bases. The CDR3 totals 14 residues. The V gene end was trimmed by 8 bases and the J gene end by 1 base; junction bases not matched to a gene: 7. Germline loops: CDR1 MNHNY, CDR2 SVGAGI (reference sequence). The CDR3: CASHSRDSQETQYF. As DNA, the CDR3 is TGTGCCAGCCATTCCCGGGACAGCCAAGAGACCCAGTACTTC.

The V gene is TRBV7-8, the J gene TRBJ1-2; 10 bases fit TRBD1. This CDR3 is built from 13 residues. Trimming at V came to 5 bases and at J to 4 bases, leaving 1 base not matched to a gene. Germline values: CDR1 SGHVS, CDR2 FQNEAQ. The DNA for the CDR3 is TGTGCCAGCAGCGGGGACAGGGGCTATGGCTACACCTTC. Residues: CASSGDRGYGYTF. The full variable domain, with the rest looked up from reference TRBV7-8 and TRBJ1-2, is GAGVSQSPRYKVAKRGQDVALRCDPISGHVSLFWYQQALGQGPEFLTYFQNEAQLDKSGLPSDRFFAERPEGSVSTLKIQRTQQEDSAVYLCASSGDRGYGYTFGSGTRLTVV.

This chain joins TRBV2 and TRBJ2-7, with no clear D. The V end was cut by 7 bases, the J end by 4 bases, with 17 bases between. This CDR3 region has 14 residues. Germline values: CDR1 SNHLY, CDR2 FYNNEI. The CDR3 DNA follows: TGTGCCAGCAAAAGGCCTGGGCAGCTGTACGAGCAGTACTTC. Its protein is CASKRPGQLYEQYF.